These 5 T cell receptor beta chains were all obtained from the same sample, sequenced in a study of radiotherapy plus CTLA-4 blockade in lung cancer (dated by TCRdb to the late 2010s). To prepare the library, the immunoSEQ multiplex PCR assay was applied. The immuneACCESS repertoire file appears here via TCRdb, limited to in-frame rearrangements. These files lack a portion of the clones; in checked studies, under half of the deficit traces to unresolved V genes, and the cause of the others is not known. A total of roughly 57,000 clones appear in this sample, approximately 80% of them only once. Under 7% of the sample lies in the top ten. The source material was peripheral blood, sampled from a patient treated with radiotherapy plus ipilimumab. These receptors originate from a human donor with non-small cell lung cancer whose response to radiotherapy plus ipilimumab could not be evaluated.

V and J are TRBV5-1 and TRBJ1-2; maybe TRBD1 (5 bases). This CDR3 spans 15 amino acids. V lost 0 bases, J lost 8 bases, and 17 bases lay in between. Germline V lookup: CDR1 SGHRS, CDR2 YFSETQ. The CDR3 region is CASSLGSQGRQGYTF. In DNA form, the CDR3 reads TGCGCCAGCAGCTTGGGTTCGCAGGGCCGACAAGGCTACACCTTC.

The J gene is TRBJ2-7, the V gene TRBV10-3, with 7 bases fitting TRBD2. The V gene's germline CDR1 is ENHRY and CDR2 SYGVKD. This CDR3 is 19 amino acids long. Trimming cost V 4 bases and J 2 bases; bases outside gene matches: 20. The CDR3 is CAISGTLSSDGGGTYEQYF. Here the CDR3 DNA reads TGTGCCATCAGTGGGACCCTATCGAGTGATGGCGGGGGAACCTACGAGCAGTACTTC.

The V gene is TRBV18, the J gene TRBJ1-2; 8 positions agree with TRBD1. After removal of 3 bases from V and 0 bases from J, the junction contained 3 bases not matched to a gene. CDR3 size: 15 residues. CDR1 is KGHSH, CDR2 LQKENI, per germline. The CDR3 nucleotides read TGTGCCAGCTCACCCGGGACAGGTACTAACTATGGCTACACCTTC. It is translated as CASSPGTGTNYGYTF.

V gene TRBV21-1 combines with J gene TRBJ2-3; no check of the table's D call, TRBD1, against the DNA was made. TRBV21-1 is deemed a pseudogene. CDR3 length: 17 amino acids. The CDR3 DNA follows: TGTGCCAGCAGCAAAGCGGGACAGAATCTCTCCACAGATACGCAGTATTTT. Amino acid sequence: CASSKAGQNLSTDTQYF.

This clone was picked up one time. V is TRBV10-1 and J is TRBJ1-1, with D tentatively TRBD1 (6 bases). Deletions cut 0 bases from V and 2 bases from J, with 13 bases between. There are 16 residues in the CDR3. Germline CDR1 is WNHNN and CDR2 is SYGVQD (reference sequence). The CDR3 loop reads CASSESTGGSNTEAFF. CDR3 nucleotides: TGCGCCAGCAGTGAGTCGACGGGGGGCAGCAACACTGAAGCTTTCTTT.